At least ten counts were recorded for the clone carrying this T cell receptor (beta chain). The data are from a study of regulatory T cells in long-lasting Graves disease. For the study at large: New Graves' disease cases had less than 3 months of antithyroid drugs.

Time point of the sample: newly diagnosed GD, antithyroid drugs for less than 3 months. PBMCs were the source of the RNA used for TCR sequencing. According to the study, TCR beta libraries were built with iRepertoire HTBI primers and CDR3-region Arm-PCR. One entry per CDR3 protein, called by TCRdb with MiXCR from the multiplex PCR reads. The sample has roughly 610,000 distinct CDR3 sequences; roughly 15% are singletons. These records were also assigned to another study, of T cells in Graves' hyperthyroidism and ophthalmopathy. As that study records: Blood shared most expanded thyroid clonotypes above 0.001.

This TCR derives from a man aged 18 to 30 with Graves disease. Source: peripheral blood mononuclear cells (PBMCs), taken at new diagnosis, from a patient treated with antithyroid drugs.

The CDR3 sequence: CASSPGTPNTEAFF. CDR3 in DNA: TGTGCCAGCAGCCCCGGGACACCTAACACTGAAGCTTTCTTT. This sequence joins TRBV3-1 and TRBJ1-1; tentatively, D is TRBD1 (6 bases). V lost 4 bases and J lost 2, with 11 bases in between. The CDR3 is made up of 14 amino acids. Germline V CDR1 and CDR2: LGHDT, YNNKEL (reference sequence).